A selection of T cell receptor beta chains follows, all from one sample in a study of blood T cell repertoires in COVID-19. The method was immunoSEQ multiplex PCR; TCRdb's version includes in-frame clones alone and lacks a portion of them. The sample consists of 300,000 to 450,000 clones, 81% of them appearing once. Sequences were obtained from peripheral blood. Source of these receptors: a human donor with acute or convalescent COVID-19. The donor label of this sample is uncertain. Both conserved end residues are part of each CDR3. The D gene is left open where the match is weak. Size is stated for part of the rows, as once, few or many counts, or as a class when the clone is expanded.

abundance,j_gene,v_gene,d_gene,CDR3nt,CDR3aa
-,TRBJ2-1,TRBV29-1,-,TGCAGCGTTGGAGGTTGGGAGAGCTCCTACAATGAGCAGTTCTTC,CSVGGWESSYNEQFF
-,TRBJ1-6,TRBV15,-,TGTGCCACCAGCAGTGCCAACAGCCCGAATTCACCCCTCCACTTT,CATSSANSPNSPLHF
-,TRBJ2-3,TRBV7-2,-,TGTGCCAGCGGCTCTATAGCTCCGGGTACGCAGTATTTT,CASGSIAPGTQYF
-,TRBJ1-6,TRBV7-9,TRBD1,TGTGCCAGCAGCATCGGGACAGCGCCCACGGGACCCCTCCACTTT,CASSIGTAPTGPLHF
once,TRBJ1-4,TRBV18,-,TGTGCCAGCTCACCAGCGGGGGCCACGTATGAAAAACTGTTTTTT,CASSPAGATYEKLFF
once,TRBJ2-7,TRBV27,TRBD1,TGTGCCAGCAGTTTAAGCGGGACAGGGGTGATCTACGAGCAGTACTTC,CASSLSGTGVIYEQYF
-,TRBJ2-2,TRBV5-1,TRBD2,TGCGCCAGCAGGAGGACTAGCGCTGGCACCGGGGAGCTGTTTTTT,CASRRTSAGTGELFF
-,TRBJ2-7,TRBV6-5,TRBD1,TGTGCCAGCACCCGGGACAGGGGACGCTACGAGCAGTACTTC,CASTRDRGRYEQYF
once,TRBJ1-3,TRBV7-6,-,TGTGCCAGCAGCTTAGAGGCGCAGGTCAGACGGGGAAACACCATATATTTT,CASSLEAQVRRGNTIYF
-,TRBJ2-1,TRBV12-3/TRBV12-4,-,TGTGCCAGCAGTTTAGTGGACACCAATGAGCAGTTCTTC,CASSLVDTNEQFF
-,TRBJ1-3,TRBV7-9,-,TGTGCCAGCACCAACAGACAGACCTCTGGAAACACCATATATTTT,CASTNRQTSGNTIYF
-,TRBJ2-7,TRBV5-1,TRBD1,TGCGCCAGCAGCTTGGGGGGGACAGGTCCATACGAGCAGTACTTC,CASSLGGTGPYEQYF
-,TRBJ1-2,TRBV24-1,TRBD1,TGTGCCACCAGTGTCGCAGACAGGGCTGATGGCTACACCTTC,CATSVADRADGYTF
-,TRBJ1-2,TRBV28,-,TGTGCCAGCAGTACTCATAACAGGGTAGACTATGGCTACACCTTC,CASSTHNRVDYGYTF
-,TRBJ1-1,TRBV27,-,TGTGCCAGCTCGACCCAGGGTAGGGCTGAAGCTTTCTTT,CASSTQGRAEAFF
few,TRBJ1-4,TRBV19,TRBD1,TGTGCCAGTAGTGCCCGATCAGGGGGAGAAATCGAAAAACTGTTTTTT,CASSARSGGEIEKLFF
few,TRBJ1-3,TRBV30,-,TGTGCCTGGAGTGTCGGACAGAGCTCTGGAAACACCATATATTTT,CAWSVGQSSGNTIYF
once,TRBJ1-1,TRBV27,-,TGTGCCACCAGTGCGGCAGGGAACTTGAACACTGAAGCTTTCTTT,CATSAAGNLNTEAFF
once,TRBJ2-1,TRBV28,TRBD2,TGTGCCAGCAAAAGGGAATTCGGCGGGGGTTATTACAATGAGCAGTTCTTC,CASKREFGGGYYNEQFF
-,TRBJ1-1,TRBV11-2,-,TGTGCCAGCAGCTTAGTAGCCGCGAACACTGAAGCTTTCTTT,CASSLVAANTEAFF
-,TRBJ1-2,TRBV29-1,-,TGCAGCGTTGAAGACAGCTCGGAGGGCTACACCTTC,CSVEDSSEGYTF
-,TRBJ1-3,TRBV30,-,TGTGCCTGGACTTCGGTGGGCTACTCTGGAAACACCATATATTTT,CAWTSVGYSGNTIYF
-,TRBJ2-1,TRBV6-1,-,TGTGCCAGCAGTGTTCGAGGTGGGCAGGGCCTCTACAATGAGCAGTTCTTC,CASSVRGGQGLYNEQFF
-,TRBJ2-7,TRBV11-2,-,TGTGCCAGCAGTTTCATACGGGACACGGTTGACTACGAGCAGTACTTC,CASSFIRDTVDYEQYF
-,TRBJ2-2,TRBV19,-,TGTGCCAGTAGTATACAGGTGAACACCGGGGAGCTGTTTTTT,CASSIQVNTGELFF
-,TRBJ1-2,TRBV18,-,TGTGCCAGCTCACCTTTAGCCGGGAGTGGCTACACCTTC,CASSPLAGSGYTF